The sequence of this TCR beta chain was determined in a study of blood T cell repertoires in COVID-19. Study as a whole: The cDNA or gDNA used as material had been derived from T cells, B-cell-depleted T cells, or PBMCs.

V shed 3 bases and J shed 3 bases, with 12 bases lying between them. Germline V gives CDR1 SGHVS, CDR2 FQNEAQ. There are 15 residues in the CDR3. Data came from immunoSEQ multiplex PCR; TCRdb stores just in-frame clones and leaves some out. The table lists 150,000 or so clones, more than 65% of them singletons. The receptor comes from a man in his sixties who had recovered from COVID-19. V gene TRBV7-8 combines with J gene TRBJ2-1; possible D gene TRBD2, 6 bases. The sample taken for sequencing was PBMCs or T cells enriched from blood (not recorded which). CDR3 amino acids: CASSFSRGYYNEQFF. Here the CDR3 DNA reads TGTGCCAGCAGCTTCTCGCGGGGATACTACAATGAGCAGTTCTTC.